This TCR beta chain appears in the sequencing data of a study of blood T cell repertoires in COVID-19. CDR1 is GTSNPN and CDR2 is SVGIG in the germline V gene (reference sequence). The CDR3 totals 15 residues. V trimming: 0 bases; J trimming: 5 bases; junction bases outside the gene matches: 9. The table came from immunoSEQ multiplex PCR; TCRdb's copy has only in-frame clones and leaves some out. The table lists just over 95,000 clones, about nine tenths of them singletons. The clonotype was recovered from a man between 60 and 75 years old with acute or convalescent COVID-19. Sequencing was performed on peripheral blood. The rearrangement links TRBV30 to TRBJ1-1; TRBD1 agrees at 7 bases. CDR3 sequence: CAWSVLRVGQTEAFF. The CDR3 DNA follows: TGTGCCTGGAGTGTACTTCGGGTGGGACAGACTGAAGCTTTCTTT.